This T cell receptor beta chain stems from a study of T cells in Graves' hyperthyroidism and ophthalmopathy. Study-wide results and caveats: The blood repertoire included most of the expanded thyroid clonotypes above 0.001.

Diagnostic assessment was based on clinical symptoms, serum thyroxine and TRAb, thyroid ultrasound and orbital computed tomography. Germline V gives CDR1 DFQATT, CDR2 SNEGSKA (reference sequence). Trimming took off 2 bases at V and 2 bases at J, with 10 bases between the two ends. The CDR3 runs 13 residues. From RNA transcripts, TCR beta CDR3 regions were amplified. First-round RT-PCR of the TCR CDR3 relied on the HTBI primer set. TCRdb re-called the multiplex PCR reads with MiXCR, one entry per CDR3 protein. The repertoire has 500,000 to 750,000 distinct CDR3 sequences, under 60% of them found once; the top ten carry about 8.3%. Comment on this clonotype: What it binds is unknown.

Input material: peripheral blood or thyroid tissue (not recorded which). The receptor comes from a woman aged 18-30 years with Graves' hyperthyroidism. The chain carries TRBV20-1 and TRBJ2-7, with D perhaps matching TRBD2 (5 bases). In DNA, the CDR3 is TGCAGTGCTAGAACGGGATGGGCCTACGAGCAGTACTTC. It yields the protein CSARTGWAYEQYF.